A single sample gave rise to the 5 T cell receptor beta chains below, sequenced in a study of blood T cell repertoires in COVID-19. Generated by immunoSEQ multiplex PCR, the TCRdb table keeps only in-frame clones and is missing some. The table records hundreds of thousands of clones, about nine tenths of them present only once. Sequenced: peripheral blood. The receptors were gathered from a woman younger than 45 with active or convalescent COVID-19.

The rearrangement links TRBV5-1 to TRBJ2-2; 9 bases are shared with TRBD1. The germline gives CDR1 SGHRS, CDR2 YFSETQ. Germline trimming cut 7 bases from V and 5 bases from J; bases unmatched to any gene: 15. This CDR3 comprises 17 residues. CDR3 DNA sequence: TGCGCCAGCTCTGCTAGTCAGTACAGGGGGCGGACCGGGGAGCTGTTTTTT. It codes for CASSASQYRGRTGELFF.

This chain joins TRBV7-2 and TRBJ1-5; the D gene is possibly TRBD1 (5 bases). The length of the CDR3 is 15 residues. The germline V and J ends were trimmed by 1 base and 7 bases, with 14 bases remaining between them. Germline V gives CDR1 SGHTA, CDR2 FQGNSA. The CDR3 loop is CASSLGTGPTQPQHF. In nucleotides, the CDR3 is TGTGCCAGCAGCTTAGGAACAGGTCCCACCCAGCCCCAGCATTTT.

Regarding this clone: Within the sample, other DNA sequences also encode this same CDR3. V usage is TRBV5-4 and J usage is TRBJ1-1; a possible D gene is TRBD1 (5 bases). Per germline, CDR1 SGHNT and CDR2 YYREEE (reference sequence). Deletions cut 2 bases from V and 0 bases from J, with 11 bases between. This CDR3 has 15 residues. CDR3 sequence reads: CASSLGQGMNTEAFF. The CDR3 nucleotides read TGTGCCAGCAGCTTAGGCCAGGGAATGAACACTGAAGCTTTCTTT.

The chain uses TRBV3-1 (or the pseudogene TRBV3-2) and TRBJ1-1; 7 bases are a match to TRBD1. Trimming removed 0 bases from V and 1 base from J; junction bases left unmatched: 8. This CDR3 has 17 amino acids. The germline gives CDR1 LGHDT, CDR2 YNNKEL (reference sequence). CDR3 DNA sequence: TGTGCCAGCAGCCAAGAGGGACAGAGCCTCGGGAACACTGAAGCTTTCTTT. Translating gives CASSQEGQSLGNTEAFF.

V is TRBV6-1 and J is TRBJ1-1, with 9 bases that match TRBD1. The CDR3 spans 14 residues. Trimming removed 2 bases from V and 6 bases from J; junction bases left unmatched: 4. CDR1 is MNHNS and CDR2 is SASEGT in the germline V gene. The chain's CDR3 is CASSERQGVAEAFF. The CDR3 DNA reads TGTGCCAGCAGTGAACGACAGGGGGTAGCTGAAGCTTTCTTT.